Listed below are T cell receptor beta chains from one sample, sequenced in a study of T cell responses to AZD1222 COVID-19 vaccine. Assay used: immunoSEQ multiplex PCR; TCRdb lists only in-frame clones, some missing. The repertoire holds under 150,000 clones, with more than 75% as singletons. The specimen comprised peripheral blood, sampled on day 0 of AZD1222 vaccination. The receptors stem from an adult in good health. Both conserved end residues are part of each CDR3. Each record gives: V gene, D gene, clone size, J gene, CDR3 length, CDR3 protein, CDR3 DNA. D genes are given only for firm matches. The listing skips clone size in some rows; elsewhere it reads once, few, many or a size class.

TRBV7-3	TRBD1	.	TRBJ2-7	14	CASSFSTGGGEQYF	TGTGCCAGCAGCTTTTCGACAGGGGGTGGCGAGCAGTACTTC
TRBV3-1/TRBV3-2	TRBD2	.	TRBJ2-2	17	CASSLPPTSVKAGELFF	TGTGCCAGCAGCCTCCCGCCGACTAGCGTCAAGGCCGGGGAGCTGTTTTTT
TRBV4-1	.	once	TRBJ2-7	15	CASSQKSPLGYEQYF	TGCGCCAGCAGCCAGAAAAGCCCCTTAGGATACGAGCAGTACTTC
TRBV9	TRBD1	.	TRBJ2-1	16	CASSVATGVGYNEQFF	TGTGCCAGCAGCGTAGCTACAGGGGTGGGGTACAATGAGCAGTTCTTC
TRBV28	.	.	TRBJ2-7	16	CASSFPRDTPTYEQYF	TGTGCCAGCAGTTTCCCGCGGGACACCCCAACTTACGAGCAGTACTTC
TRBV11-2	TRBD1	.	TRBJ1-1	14	CASSSPGGNTEAFF	TGTGCCAGCAGCTCCCCAGGGGGCAACACTGAAGCTTTCTTT
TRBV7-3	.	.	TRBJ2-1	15	CASSPGVNSYNEQFF	TGTGCCAGCAGCCCGGGCGTGAACTCCTACAATGAGCAGTTCTTC
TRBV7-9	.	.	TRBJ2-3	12	CASSVGGDTQYF	TGTGCCAGCAGCGTCGGTGGAGATACGCAGTATTTT
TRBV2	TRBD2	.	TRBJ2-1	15	CASSETSGGYNEQFF	TGTGCCAGCAGCGAGACTAGCGGGGGTTACAATGAGCAGTTCTTC
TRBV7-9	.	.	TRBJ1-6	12	CASSGPHVSLHF	TGTGCCAGCAGCGGCCCCCACGTGTCCCTCCACTTT
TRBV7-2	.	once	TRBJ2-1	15	CASSSPYHRQGVALF	TGTGCCAGCAGCTCGCCCTACCATAGGCAGGGTGTCGCGCTCTTC
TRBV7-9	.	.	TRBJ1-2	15	CASSLGIAGSYGYTF	TGTGCCAGCAGCTTAGGGATCGCAGGGTCCTATGGCTACACCTTC
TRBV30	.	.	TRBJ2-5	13	CAWRRLLQETQYF	TGTGCCTGGAGGCGGCTACTCCAAGAGACCCAGTACTTC
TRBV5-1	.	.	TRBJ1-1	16	CASSLGSGYMNTEAFF	TGCGCCAGCAGCTTGGGATCGGGGTACATGAACACTGAAGCTTTCTTT
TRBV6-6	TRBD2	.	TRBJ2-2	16	CASSSTGGGNTGELFF	TGTGCCAGCAGTTCGACCGGCGGGGGTAACACCGGGGAGCTGTTTTTT
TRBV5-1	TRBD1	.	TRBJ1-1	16	CASRPRTGELVTEAFF	TGCGCCAGCAGACCAAGGACAGGGGAGTTGGTCACTGAAGCTTTCTTT
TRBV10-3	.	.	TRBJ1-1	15	CAISEGENSDTEAFF	TGTGCCATCAGTGAGGGGGAGAATTCGGACACTGAAGCTTTCTTT
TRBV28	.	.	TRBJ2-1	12	CASSPTVSEQFF	TGTGCCAGCAGCCCGACTGTTAGTGAGCAGTTCTTC
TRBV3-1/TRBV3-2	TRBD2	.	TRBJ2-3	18	CASSPTRGLAGFTDTQYF	TGTGCCAGCAGCCCCACACGGGGACTAGCGGGGTTCACAGATACGCAGTATTTT
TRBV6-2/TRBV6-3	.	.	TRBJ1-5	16	CASSYEKNGREQPQHF	TGTGCCAGCAGTTACGAGAAGAACGGGAGGGAACAGCCCCAGCATTTT
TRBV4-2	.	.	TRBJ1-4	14	CASSQDPVSDRLFF	TGTGCCAGCAGCCAAGATCCGGTATCGGATAGACTGTTTTTT
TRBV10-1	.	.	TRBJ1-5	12	CASSNSIGPQHF	TGCGCCAGCAGCAACTCCATTGGGCCCCAGCATTTT
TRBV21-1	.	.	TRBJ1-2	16	CASSTPRDIRSYGYTF	TGTGCCAGCTCCACCCCCAGGGACATTCGATCCTATGGCTACACCTTC
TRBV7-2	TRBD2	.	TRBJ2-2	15	CASSERGGGAGELFF	TGTGCCAGCAGCGAGCGGGGGGGTGGGGCCGGGGAGCTGTTTTTT
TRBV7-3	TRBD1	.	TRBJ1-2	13	CASSLQGNYGYTF	TGTGCCAGCAGCCTACAGGGGAACTATGGCTACACCTTC
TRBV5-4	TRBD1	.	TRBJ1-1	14	CASSLTGENTEAFF	TGTGCCAGCAGCCTGACAGGGGAGAACACTGAAGCTTTCTTT
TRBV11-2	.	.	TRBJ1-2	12	CASSSRSYGYTF	TGTGCCAGCAGCTCCCGATCTTATGGCTACACCTTC
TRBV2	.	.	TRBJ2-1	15	CASALERQVENEQFF	TGTGCCAGCGCCCTTGAGAGACAGGTGGAAAATGAGCAGTTCTTC
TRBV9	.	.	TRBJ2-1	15	CASSTRGLSNNEQFF	TGTGCCAGCAGCACCCGCGGGCTTTCCAACAATGAGCAGTTCTTC
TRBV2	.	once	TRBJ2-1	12	CASSELYNEQFF	TGTGCCAGCAGTGAGCTTTACAATGAGCAGTTCTTC
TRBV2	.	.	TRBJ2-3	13	CASSPYSGDTQYF	TGTGCCAGCAGTCCTTACAGTGGAGATACGCAGTATTTT
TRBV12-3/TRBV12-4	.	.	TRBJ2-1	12	CASTSSPHEQFF	TGTGCCAGCACTTCCTCCCCCCATGAGCAGTTCTTC
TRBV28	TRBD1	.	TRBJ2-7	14	CASSLGTGAHEQYF	TGTGCCAGCAGTCTGGGGACAGGGGCCCACGAGCAGTACTTC
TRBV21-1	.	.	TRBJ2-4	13	CASSKETKNIQYF	TGTGCCAGCAGCAAAGAGACCAAAAACATTCAGTACTTC
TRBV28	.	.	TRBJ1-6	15	CASSFRGRGPSPLHF	TGTGCCAGCAGTTTCAGGGGCAGGGGCCCTTCACCCCTCCACTTT
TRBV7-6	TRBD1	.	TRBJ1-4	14	CASSLGGGDEKLFF	TGTGCCAGCAGCTTAGGAGGGGGCGATGAAAAACTGTTTTTT
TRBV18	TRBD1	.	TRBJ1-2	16	CASSPPTGQGNYGYTF	TGTGCCAGCTCACCGCCTACGGGACAGGGGAACTATGGCTACACCTTC